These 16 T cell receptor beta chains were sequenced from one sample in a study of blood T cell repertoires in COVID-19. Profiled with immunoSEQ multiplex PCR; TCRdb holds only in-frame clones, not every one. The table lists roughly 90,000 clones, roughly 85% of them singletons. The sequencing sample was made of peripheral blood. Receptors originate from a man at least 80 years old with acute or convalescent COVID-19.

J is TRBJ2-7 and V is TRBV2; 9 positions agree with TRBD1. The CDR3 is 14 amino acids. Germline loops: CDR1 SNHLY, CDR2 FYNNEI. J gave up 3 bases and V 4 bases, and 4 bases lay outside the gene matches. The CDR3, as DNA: TGTGCCAGCAGTGTCGGGACAGGGCTCTACGAGCAGTACTTC. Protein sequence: CASSVGTGLYEQYF.

Here the CDR3 reads CASSPGQGPNYEQYF. In DNA, the CDR3 is TGCGCCAGCAGCCCGGGACAAGGGCCGAACTACGAGCAGTACTTC. The chain uses TRBV4-1 and TRBJ2-7; TRBD1 might be the D (6 bases). In germline, CDR1 is MGHRA, CDR2 YSYEKL. The V end lost 4 bases, the J end lost 3 bases, and 16 bases lay between the germline ends. This CDR3 spans 15 amino acids.

DNA for the CDR3: TGTGCCAGCAGCACACGACAGGGGCGGCTTGGCTACACCTTC. Amino acid sequence: CASSTRQGRLGYTF. This sequence joins TRBV7-2 and TRBJ1-2, with 8 bases that match TRBD1. Per germline, CDR1 SGHTA and CDR2 FQGNSA. The CDR3 is made up of 14 amino acids. Unmatched junction bases numbered 9, after V lost 5 bases and J lost 7 bases.

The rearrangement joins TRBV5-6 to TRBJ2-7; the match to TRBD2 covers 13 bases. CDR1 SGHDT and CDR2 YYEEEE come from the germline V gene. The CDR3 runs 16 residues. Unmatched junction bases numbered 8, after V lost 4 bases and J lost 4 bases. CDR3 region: CASSDTSGRGRYEQYF. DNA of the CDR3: TGTGCCAGCAGCGACACTAGCGGGAGGGGAAGATACGAGCAGTACTTC. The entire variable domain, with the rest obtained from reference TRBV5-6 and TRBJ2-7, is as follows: DAGVTQSPTHLIKTRGQQVTLRCSPKSGHDTVSWYQQALGQGPQFIFQYYEEEERQRGNFPDRFSGHQFPNYSSELNVNALLLGDSALYLCASSDTSGRGRYEQYFGPGTRLTVT.

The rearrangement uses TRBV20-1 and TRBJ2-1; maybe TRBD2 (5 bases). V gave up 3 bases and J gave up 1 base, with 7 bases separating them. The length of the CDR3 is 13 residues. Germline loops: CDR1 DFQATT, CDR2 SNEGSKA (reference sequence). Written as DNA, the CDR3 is TGCAGTGCTAGTGGAGGTTCCTACAATGAGCAGTTCTTC. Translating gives CSASGGSYNEQFF.

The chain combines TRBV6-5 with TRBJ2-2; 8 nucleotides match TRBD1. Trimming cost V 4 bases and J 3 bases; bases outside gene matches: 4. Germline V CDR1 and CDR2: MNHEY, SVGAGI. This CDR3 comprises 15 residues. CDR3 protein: CASSLSGGDTGELFF. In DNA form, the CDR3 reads TGTGCCAGCAGTTTGTCAGGGGGCGACACCGGGGAGCTGTTTTTT.

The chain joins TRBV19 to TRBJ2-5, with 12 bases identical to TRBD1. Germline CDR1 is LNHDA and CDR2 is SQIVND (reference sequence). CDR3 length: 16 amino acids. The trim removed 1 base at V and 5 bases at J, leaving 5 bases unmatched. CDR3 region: CASSIGGTGGHETQYF. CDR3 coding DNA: TGTGCCAGTAGTATAGGCGGGACAGGGGGCCATGAGACCCAGTACTTC.

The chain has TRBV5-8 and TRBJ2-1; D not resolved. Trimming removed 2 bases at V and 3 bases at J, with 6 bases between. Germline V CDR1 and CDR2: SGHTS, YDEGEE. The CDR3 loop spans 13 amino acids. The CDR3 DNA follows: TGTGCCAGCAGCTTCTTTAGCTACAATGAGCAGTTCTTC. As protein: CASSFFSYNEQFF.

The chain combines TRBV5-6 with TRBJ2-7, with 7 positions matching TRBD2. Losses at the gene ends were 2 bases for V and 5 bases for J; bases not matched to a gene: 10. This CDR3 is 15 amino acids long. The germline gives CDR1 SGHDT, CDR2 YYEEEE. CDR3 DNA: TGTGCCAGCAGCTTCCAAAGACTAGCTTCCCACGAGCAGTACTTC. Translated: CASSFQRLASHEQYF. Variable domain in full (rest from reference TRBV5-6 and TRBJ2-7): DAGVTQSPTHLIKTRGQQVTLRCSPKSGHDTVSWYQQALGQGPQFIFQYYEEEERQRGNFPDRFSGHQFPNYSSELNVNALLLGDSALYLCASSFQRLASHEQYFGPGTRLTVT.

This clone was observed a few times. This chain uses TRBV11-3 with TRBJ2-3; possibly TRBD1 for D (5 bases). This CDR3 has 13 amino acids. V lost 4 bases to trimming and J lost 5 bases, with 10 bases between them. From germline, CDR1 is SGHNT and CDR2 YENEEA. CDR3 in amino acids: CASSSPQGDTQYF. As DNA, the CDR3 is TGTGCCAGCAGCTCTCCCCAGGGAGATACGCAGTATTTT.

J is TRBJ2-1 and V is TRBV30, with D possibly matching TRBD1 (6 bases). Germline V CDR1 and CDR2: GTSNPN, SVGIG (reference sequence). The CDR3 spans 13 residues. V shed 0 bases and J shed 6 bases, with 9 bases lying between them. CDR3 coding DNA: TGTGCCTGGAGTGTAAACAGGGTCAATGAGCAGTTCTTC. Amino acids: CAWSVNRVNEQFF.

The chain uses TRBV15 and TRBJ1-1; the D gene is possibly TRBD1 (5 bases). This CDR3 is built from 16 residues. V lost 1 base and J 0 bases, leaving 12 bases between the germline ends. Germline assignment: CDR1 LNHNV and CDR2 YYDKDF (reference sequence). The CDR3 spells CATSRVTGVMNTEAFF. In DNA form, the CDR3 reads TGTGCCACCAGCAGAGTCACAGGAGTCATGAACACTGAAGCTTTCTTT. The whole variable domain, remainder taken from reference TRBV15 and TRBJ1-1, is DAMVIQNPRYQVTQFGKPVTLSCSQTLNHNVMYWYQQKSSQAPKLLFHYYDKDFNNEADTPDNFQSRRPNTSFCFLDIRSPGLGDTAMYLCATSRVTGVMNTEAFFGQGTRLTVV.

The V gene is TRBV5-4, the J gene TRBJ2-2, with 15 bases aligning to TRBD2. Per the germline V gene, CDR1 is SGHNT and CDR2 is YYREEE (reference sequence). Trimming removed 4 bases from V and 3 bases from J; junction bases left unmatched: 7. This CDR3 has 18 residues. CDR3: CASSPGLAGGADTGELFF. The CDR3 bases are TGTGCCAGCAGCCCTGGACTAGCGGGAGGGGCGGACACCGGGGAGCTGTTTTTT.

The CDR3 DNA sequence: TGTGCCAGCAGCCAAAGTATCGCGGGCCTCGACAATGAGCAGTTCTTC. Protein product: CASSQSIAGLDNEQFF. J is TRBJ2-1 and V is TRBV4-2; D possibly corresponds to TRBD2 (5 bases). Trimming took 2 bases from V and 5 from J, leaving 16 bases between them. The germline V gene encodes CDR1 LGHNA and CDR2 YNFKEQ. This CDR3 comprises 16 residues.

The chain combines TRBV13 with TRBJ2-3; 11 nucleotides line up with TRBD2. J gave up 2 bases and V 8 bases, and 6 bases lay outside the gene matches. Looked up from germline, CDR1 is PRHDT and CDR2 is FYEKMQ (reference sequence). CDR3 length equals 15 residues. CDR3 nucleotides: TGTGCCAGCGTCGTAGCGGGAGGGCACACAGATACGCAGTATTTT. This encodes CASVVAGGHTDTQYF.

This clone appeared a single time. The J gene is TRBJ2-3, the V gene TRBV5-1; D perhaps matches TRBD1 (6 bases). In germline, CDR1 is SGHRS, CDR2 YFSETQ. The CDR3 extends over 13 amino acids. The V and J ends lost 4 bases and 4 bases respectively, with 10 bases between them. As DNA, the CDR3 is TGCGCCAGCAGCCTCGAGGGGGCAGATACGCAGTATTTT. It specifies CASSLEGADTQYF.